The 8 T cell receptor beta chains in this list originate from one sample, sequenced in a study of identical twins. TCRdb re-analysed the 5' RACE reads in MiXCR, keeping a single row per CDR3 protein. Of 700,000 or so distinct CDR3 sequences in the sample, more than 6.5% were seen once. The sample also formed part of further work on yellow fever vaccine responses in identical twins.

Input material: PBMCs. These receptors originate from a woman aged 18-29 years in good health.

The J gene is TRBJ2-1, the V gene TRBV6-2 or TRBV6-3; D not certain. Germline V CDR1 and CDR2: MNHEY, SVGEGT. The CDR3 runs to 15 residues. Trimming took 5 bases from V and 6 from J, leaving 17 bases between them. The DNA of the CDR3 is TGTGCCAGCAGTAAGCTGGGTAGCTCTAGCAATGAGCAGTTCTTC. Translating gives CASSKLGSSSNEQFF.

This chain links TRBV7-3 with TRBJ2-5; perhaps TRBD2 as D (5 bases). V was cut by 4 bases and J by 5 bases, with 11 bases left in between. The germline CDR1 and CDR2 sequences are SGHTA and FQGTGA. CDR3 length equals 13 residues. The CDR3 coding sequence is TGTGCCAGCAGCTACGAGGGCGCGGAGACCCAGTACTTC. It yields the protein CASSYEGAETQYF.

Worth noting for this clonotype: The junction shows a germline mismatch at one end, possibly a read error. The chain has TRBV7-7 and TRBJ2-2; D is unresolved. This CDR3 comprises 14 residues. Germline V gene sequence: CDR1 SSHAT, CDR2 FNYEAQ (reference sequence). This CDR3 reads CASRKDLNTGELFF. The CDR3 DNA is TGTGCTAGCAGAAAGGACCTGAACACCGGGGAGCTGTTTTTT.

This clonotype appeared many times. This chain links TRBV12-3 or TRBV12-4 with TRBJ1-1, with D hard to call. V shed 1 base and J shed 6 bases, with 9 bases lying between them. The length of the CDR3 is 13 residues. The CDR3 DNA reads TGTGCCAGCAGTTTAGACGATAGAGCTGAAGCTTTCTTT. It specifies CASSLDDRAEAFF.

In its sample, this clonotype was seen a few times. The gene calls are TRBV6-5 and TRBJ2-3, with a tentative D call TRBD2 (6 bases). The CDR3 totals 15 residues. The germline V and J ends were trimmed by 4 bases and 2 bases, with 13 bases remaining between them. The germline CDR1 and CDR2 sequences are MNHEY and SVGAGI. In DNA form, the CDR3 reads TGTGCCAGCAGTTCCTCGGGACTTTTCACAGATACGCAGTATTTT. Its translation is CASSSSGLFTDTQYF.

This chain uses TRBV27 with TRBJ2-3; D is ambiguous. This CDR3 has 11 amino acids. The V and J ends lost 7 bases and 6 bases respectively, with 8 bases between them. Germline lookup yields CDR1 MNHEY and CDR2 SMNVEV (reference sequence). The chain's CDR3 is CASIRGDTQYF. DNA for the CDR3: TGTGCCAGCATCCGAGGTGATACGCAGTATTTT.

This clonotype appeared many times. This chain connects TRBV27 to TRBJ2-5; D gene uncertain. This CDR3 region has 15 residues. V lost 2 bases, J lost 4 bases, and 14 bases lay in between. Germline lookup yields CDR1 MNHEY and CDR2 SMNVEV (reference sequence). In DNA, the CDR3 is TGTGCCAGCAGTTTAGAAGGGCTGCCGAGAGAGACCCAGTACTTC. Translating it yields CASSLEGLPRETQYF.

The CDR3 region is CASSFKQGHYEQYF. The DNA for the CDR3 is TGTGCCAGCAGCTTCAAACAGGGACACTACGAGCAGTACTTC. The chain recombines TRBV7-6 with TRBJ2-7; D possibly corresponds to TRBD1 (6 bases). The germline V gene encodes CDR1 SGHVS and CDR2 FNYEAQ. Between the trimmed V and J ends, which lost 3 bases and 3 bases, there was a span of 12 bases. CDR3 length: 14 residues.